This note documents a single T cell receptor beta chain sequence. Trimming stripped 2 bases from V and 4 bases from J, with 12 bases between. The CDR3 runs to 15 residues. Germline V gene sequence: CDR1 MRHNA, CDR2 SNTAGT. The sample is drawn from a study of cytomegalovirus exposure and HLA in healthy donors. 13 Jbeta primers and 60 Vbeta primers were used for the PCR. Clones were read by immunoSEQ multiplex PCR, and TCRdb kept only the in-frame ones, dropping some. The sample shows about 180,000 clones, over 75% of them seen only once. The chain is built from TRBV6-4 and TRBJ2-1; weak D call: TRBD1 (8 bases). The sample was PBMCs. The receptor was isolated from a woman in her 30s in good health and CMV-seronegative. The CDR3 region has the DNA TGTGCCAGCAGTGACGGACAGGGAGGGTACAATGAGCAGTTCTTC. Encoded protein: CASSDGQGGYNEQFF.